The 32 T cell receptor beta chains below come from one sample, sequenced in a study of shared clonotypes between healthy human individuals. TCRdb keeps only in-frame clones here, not all; method: immunoSEQ multiplex PCR. The sample lists roughly 1,500,000 clones; around 98.5% were seen once. The sample consisted of naive CD4+ T cells sorted from blood. Subset in this sample: CD45RA+ positively selected. The origin of the receptors is a man aged 30-40 years in good health.

The CDR3 loop is CASSQLGLGGETQYF. The CDR3, as DNA: TGCGCCAGCAGCCAACTGGGGCTAGGAGGAGAGACCCAGTACTTC. The V call is TRBV4-1, the J call TRBJ2-5; perhaps D is TRBD1 or TRBD2 (5 bases each). Germline CDR1 is MGHRA and CDR2 is YSYEKL. The CDR3 is 15 amino acids. With 2 bases removed from V and 4 bases from J, the gap between germline ends came to 14 bases.

The chain links TRBV5-1 to TRBJ2-5, with D perhaps matching TRBD1 or TRBD2 (5 bases each). CDR1 is SGHRS and CDR2 is YFSETQ in the germline V gene. V was pared by 0 bases and J by 0 bases, with 12 bases between. The CDR3 spans 16 residues. CDR3 bases: TGCGCCAGCAGCTTGGGGGGGATACAGTACCAAGAGACCCAGTACTTC. Amino acids: CASSLGGIQYQETQYF.

This chain links TRBV11-3 with TRBJ2-7, with D tentatively TRBD2 (5 bases). Trimming pared 4 bases from V and 6 bases from J, leaving 13 bases between. Germline CDR1 and CDR2: SGHNT and YENEEA. The CDR3 is 13 amino acids. DNA for the CDR3: TGTGCCAGCAGCTCGTCCACTAGATCCGAGCAGTACTTC. This gives the protein CASSSSTRSEQYF. The full variable domain, rest sourced from reference TRBV11-3 and TRBJ2-7, is EAGVVQSPRYKIIEKKQPVAFWCNPISGHNTLYWYLQNLGQGPELLIRYENEEAVDDSQLPKDRFSAERLKGVDSTLKIQPAELGDSAVYLCASSSSTRSEQYFGPGTRLTVT.

The rearrangement joins TRBV29-1 to TRBJ2-1, with TRBD2 matching 13 bases. V lost 7 bases and J lost 10; bases outside the gene matches: 10. This CDR3 is 14 amino acids long. Germline CDR1 is SQVTM and CDR2 is ANQGSEA. The CDR3 loop is CSALLAGGPYEQFF. CDR3 DNA: TGCAGCGCCTTACTAGCGGGAGGGCCCTACGAGCAGTTCTTC.

This sequence joins TRBV14 and TRBJ2-4, with 9 bases fitting TRBD2. V shed 1 base and J 0 bases; nucleotides not matched to a gene: 7. Germline lookup yields CDR1 SGHDN and CDR2 FVKESK. The CDR3 totals 18 residues. CDR3 sequence reads: CASSQGLAGALAKNIQYF. CDR3 sequence (DNA): TGTGCCAGCAGCCAAGGGTTAGCGGGAGCTCTAGCCAAAAACATTCAGTACTTC.

The J gene is TRBJ2-1, the V gene TRBV6-1; 12 nucleotides agree with TRBD1. This CDR3 is 14 amino acids long. The germline CDR1 and CDR2 sequences are MNHNS and SASEGT. The trim removed 5 bases at V and 7 bases at J, leaving 3 bases unmatched. The CDR3 sequence is CASSRDRGLNEQFF. The CDR3 DNA reads as TGTGCCAGCAGTAGGGACAGGGGGCTGAATGAGCAGTTCTTC.

The chain recombines TRBV18 with TRBJ1-5; D is uncertain. CDR1 is KGHSH and CDR2 is LQKENI in the germline V gene. The CDR3 is 14 residues long. V lost 2 bases and J lost 3, with 8 bases in between. Written as DNA, the CDR3 is TGTGCCAGCTCACCATGGAGATCCAATCAGCCCCAGCATTTT. As protein: CASSPWRSNQPQHF. Looking up the rest from reference TRBV18 and TRBJ1-5 gives the full variable domain: NAGVMQNPRHLVRRRGQEARLRCSPMKGHSHVYWYRQLPEEGLKFMVYLQKENIIDESGMPKERFSAEFPKEGPSILRIQQVVRGDSAAYFCASSPWRSNQPQHFGDGTRLSIL.

The chain employs TRBV30 and TRBJ2-1; 8 positions match TRBD2. Germline assignment: CDR1 GTSNPN and CDR2 SVGIG (reference sequence). The CDR3 is made up of 14 amino acids. Trimming at V came to 2 bases and at J to 6 bases, leaving 6 bases not matched to a gene. The DNA of the CDR3 is TGTGCCTGGAGTATAGGCGGGAGGACCAATGAGCAGTTCTTC. Residues: CAWSIGGRTNEQFF.

The table lists this clone with a count of one. The chain is built from TRBV2 and TRBJ1-5, with 8 bases matching TRBD1. Germline V gene lookup returns CDR1 SNHLY and CDR2 FYNNEI. This CDR3 region has 15 residues. V lost 6 bases and J lost 2; bases outside the gene matches: 6. CDR3 in amino acids: CASRMSGGGNQPQHF. CDR3 DNA sequence: TGTGCCAGCAGAATGTCAGGGGGCGGCAATCAGCCCCAGCATTTT. Drawing the rest from reference TRBV2 and TRBJ1-5, the complete variable domain is EPEVTQTPSHQVTQMGQEVILRCVPISNHLYFYWYRQILGQKVEFLVSFYNNEISEKSEIFDDQFSVERPDGSNFTLKIRSTKLEDSAMYFCASRMSGGGNQPQHFGDGTRLSIL.

The chain has TRBV9 and TRBJ2-7, with D perhaps TRBD2 (6 bases). The V end lost 3 bases, the J end lost 6 bases, and 13 bases lay between the germline ends. The germline CDR1 and CDR2 sequences are SGDLS and YYNGEE. The CDR3 is 13 amino acids. This CDR3 is CASSATGAGEQYF. The CDR3 DNA is TGTGCCAGCAGCGCCACGGGAGCAGGCGAGCAGTACTTC.

The V gene is TRBV7-6, the J gene TRBJ2-3; the D gene is possibly TRBD2 (6 bases). The V and J ends lost 2 bases and 3 bases respectively, with 15 bases between them. CDR1 SGHVS and CDR2 FNYEAQ come from the germline V gene. The CDR3 length is 16 residues. The CDR3: CASSLSGGAVTDTQYF. In DNA form, the CDR3 reads TGTGCCAGCAGCTTATCCGGCGGGGCGGTGACAGATACGCAGTATTTT.

For the CDR3, the DNA is TGCACCAGCAGCACTGCTTGTGCACAAAGTCGGGCCAACGTCCTGACTTTC. This sequence encodes CTSSTACAQSRANVLTF. The chain is built from TRBV1 and TRBJ2-6. TRBV1 is annotated as a pseudogene. The CDR3 consists of 17 residues.

This CDR3 reads CASSFAAGRYGANVLTF. The DNA for the CDR3 is TGTGCCAGCAGTTTTGCGGCGGGGCGGTATGGGGCCAACGTCCTGACTTTC. The chain recombines TRBV27 with TRBJ2-6; D possibly corresponds to TRBD2 (6 bases). V lost 3 bases and J lost 3, with 15 bases in between. The germline V gene encodes CDR1 MNHEY and CDR2 SMNVEV (reference sequence). The CDR3 contains 17 residues.

This chain links TRBV4-1 with TRBJ2-7; 11 bases line up with TRBD2. The germline CDR1 and CDR2 sequences are MGHRA and YSYEKL. The CDR3 runs 16 residues. With V trimmed by 3 bases and J by 2 bases, 6 bases remained unmatched. CDR3 loop: CASSQDQTSGAYEQYF. The CDR3 coding sequence is TGCGCCAGCAGCCAGGATCAGACTAGCGGGGCCTACGAGCAGTACTTC.

Only one count was recorded for this clone. The chain combines TRBV14 with TRBJ2-7; no definite D call. Germline CDR1 and CDR2: SGHDN and FVKESK. The germline V and J ends were trimmed by 0 bases and 10 bases, with 10 bases remaining between them. The CDR3 loop spans 12 amino acids. In DNA, the CDR3 is TGTGCCAGCAGCCAAGATGCCGCCGGACAGTACTTC. Translating it yields CASSQDAAGQYF.

This rearrangement joins TRBV7-6 to TRBJ2-2; a possible D gene is TRBD1 (5 bases). Germline V lookup: CDR1 SGHVS, CDR2 FNYEAQ. Between the trimmed V and J ends, which lost 6 bases and 2 bases, there was a span of 16 bases. The CDR3 consists of 16 residues. As DNA, the CDR3 is TGTGCCAGCAGTAGGTTCATCGGACAAAACACCGGGGAGCTGTTTTTT. This codes for CASSRFIGQNTGELFF.

Details on this clone: Additional DNA sequences in this sample encode the identical CDR3. V is TRBV5-1 and J is TRBJ2-7, with D tentatively TRBD1 (6 bases). Deletions cut 6 bases from V and 0 bases from J, with 10 bases between. The CDR3 is 13 amino acids. CDR1 and CDR2 (germline): SGHRS, YFSETQ. The CDR3 reads CASNRAPSYEQYF. The CDR3 DNA is TGCGCCAGCAACAGGGCCCCCTCCTACGAGCAGTACTTC.

The chain uses TRBV14 and TRBJ1-2, with TRBD1 matching over 7 bases. Losses at the gene ends were 1 base for V and 4 bases for J; bases not matched to a gene: 6. The CDR3 runs to 15 residues. The germline V gene has CDR1 SGHDN and CDR2 FVKESK. As DNA, the CDR3 is TGTGCCAGCAGCCAAGGGCAGGGGGTAATCTATGGCTACACCTTC. It is translated as CASSQGQGVIYGYTF.

The rearrangement joins TRBV6-5 to TRBJ1-2; D may be TRBD1 (5 bases). The V and J ends lost 2 bases and 7 bases respectively, with 17 bases between them. This CDR3 is 15 amino acids long. Germline values: CDR1 MNHEY, CDR2 SVGAGI. CDR3 in amino acids: CASSYVGEGISGYTF. The CDR3, as DNA: TGTGCCAGCAGTTACGTGGGGGAGGGGATTTCTGGCTACACCTTC.

The chain carries TRBV5-1 and TRBJ1-1; 7 bases agree with TRBD1. Germline-derived CDR1 and CDR2 are SGHRS and YFSETQ. With V trimmed by 3 bases and J by 3 bases, 14 bases remained unmatched. The CDR3 is 17 amino acids. As DNA, the CDR3 is TGCGCCAGCAGCTCTCAATCGCCGGGACAGACTCACACTGAAGCTTTCTTT. As protein: CASSSQSPGQTHTEAFF.

The rearrangement uses TRBV30 and TRBJ1-2; TRBD1 agrees at 8 bases. CDR3 length: 13 amino acids. Germline V gene sequence: CDR1 GTSNPN, CDR2 SVGIG (reference sequence). Unmatched junction bases numbered 4, after V lost 2 bases and J lost 5 bases. CDR3 region: CAWSQTGAYGYTF. The CDR3 DNA sequence: TGTGCCTGGAGTCAGACAGGGGCTTATGGCTACACCTTC. Looking up the rest from reference TRBV30 and TRBJ1-2 gives the full variable domain: SQTIHQWPATLVQPVGSPLSLECTVEGTSNPNLYWYRQAAGRGLQLLFYSVGIGQISSEVPQNLSASRPQDRQFILSSKKLLLSDSGFYLCAWSQTGAYGYTFGSGTRLTVV.

The chain employs TRBV7-2 and TRBJ2-1, with 11 bases matching TRBD2. CDR3 length equals 17 residues. Germline-derived CDR1 and CDR2 are SGHTA and FQGNSA. Unmatched junction bases numbered 9, after V lost 0 bases and J lost 8 bases. CDR3 sequence (DNA): TGTGCCAGCAGCTTAGCATTGGGGACTAGCGGATCGGATGAGCAGTTCTTC. Encoded protein: CASSLALGTSGSDEQFF. Full variable domain (outside the CDR3, taken from reference TRBV7-2 and TRBJ2-1): GAGVSQSPSNKVTEKGKDVELRCDPISGHTALYWYRQSLGQGLEFLIYFQGNSAPDKSGLPSDRFSAERTGGSVSTLTIQRTQQEDSAVYLCASSLALGTSGSDEQFFGPGTRLTVL.

CDR3: CASSRASLSEQYF. CDR3 in DNA: TGTGCCAGCAGCCGGGCATCCCTCTCCGAGCAGTACTTC. This rearrangement joins TRBV14 to TRBJ2-7; D is ambiguous. V was cut by 4 bases and J by 6 bases, with 13 bases left in between. Germline V CDR1 and CDR2: SGHDN, FVKESK. The CDR3 loop spans 13 amino acids.

V usage is TRBV6-5 and J usage is TRBJ2-7, with TRBD2 as a possible D gene (5 bases). The CDR3 is 14 residues long. V shed 5 bases and J shed 0 bases, with 11 bases lying between them. Germline values: CDR1 MNHEY, CDR2 SVGAGI. The CDR3 sequence: CASSPFAGSYEQYF. DNA for the CDR3: TGTGCCAGCAGTCCTTTTGCGGGCTCCTACGAGCAGTACTTC.

V gene TRBV6-5 combines with J gene TRBJ2-5; D unresolved. The CDR3 runs to 14 residues. V shed 2 bases and J shed 7 bases, with 14 bases lying between them. The V gene's germline CDR1 is MNHEY and CDR2 SVGAGI. CDR3 coding DNA: TGTGCCAGCAGTTACGGAGAATTGGCGGCGACCCAGTACTTC. This sequence encodes CASSYGELAATQYF.

The rearrangement joins TRBV6-5 to TRBJ1-1; TRBD1 might be the D (5 bases). V gave up 2 bases and J gave up 8 bases, with 12 bases separating them. The CDR3 covers 13 residues. Germline V gene sequence: CDR1 MNHEY, CDR2 SVGAGI. CDR3: CASSYGDVNEAFF. DNA of the CDR3: TGTGCCAGCAGTTACGGGGACGTAAACGAAGCTTTCTTT.

This clone was detected only once. In the same sample, other DNA sequences code for this CDR3. The chain recombines TRBV19 with TRBJ2-7; TRBD1 might be the D (5 bases). CDR3 length: 14 amino acids. The germline CDR1 and CDR2 sequences are LNHDA and SQIVND (reference sequence). V was cut by 3 bases and J by 1 base, with 10 bases left in between. Written as DNA, the CDR3 is TGTGCCAGTAGTATGTGGCAGGGTTCCTACGAGCAGTACTTC. Amino acids: CASSMWQGSYEQYF. The full variable domain, completed using reference TRBV19 and TRBJ2-7, is DGGITQSPKYLFRKEGQNVTLSCEQNLNHDAMYWYRQDPGQGLRLIYYSQIVNDFQKGDIAEGYSVSREKKESFPLTVTSAQKNPTAFYLCASSMWQGSYEQYFGPGTRLTVT.

The chain joins TRBV18 to TRBJ1-5; D is possibly TRBD1 (5 bases). Deletions cut 5 bases from V and 4 bases from J, with 15 bases between. In germline, CDR1 is KGHSH, CDR2 LQKENI. The CDR3 runs to 15 residues. In DNA form, the CDR3 reads TGTGCCAGCTCAGTAACCGCGGACAAGAATCAGCCCCAGCATTTT. The encoded protein is CASSVTADKNQPQHF.

V usage is TRBV28 and J usage is TRBJ2-7; 8 nucleotides match TRBD2. The junction had 6 bases not matched to a gene; V was cut back by 2 bases and J by 3 bases. Germline CDR1 MDHEN, CDR2 SYDVKM. The length of the CDR3 is 15 residues. CDR3 loop: CASSLIAGFLYEQYF. The CDR3 DNA is TGTGCCAGCAGTTTAATAGCGGGATTCCTCTACGAGCAGTACTTC.

The gene calls are TRBV27 and TRBJ1-2, with D unclear. This CDR3 is 13 amino acids long. The V and J ends lost 3 bases and 8 bases respectively, with 13 bases between them. The germline V gene encodes CDR1 MNHEY and CDR2 SMNVEV (reference sequence). CDR3 nucleotides: TGTGCCAGCAGTTTTAACACGCGGTCGGGCTACACCTTC. Translating gives CASSFNTRSGYTF.

This rearrangement joins TRBV2 to TRBJ2-5, with TRBD1 as a possible D gene (5 bases). V shed 5 bases and J shed 4 bases, with 11 bases lying between them. The CDR3 has 13 residues. CDR1 is SNHLY and CDR2 is FYNNEI in the germline V gene. DNA of the CDR3: TGTGCCAGCAGTTTCTCTGGGGCAGAGACCCAGTACTTC. Protein: CASSFSGAETQYF.

In this sample, this clone turned up once. V is TRBV2 and J is TRBJ2-2; D unclear. The CDR3 is made up of 11 amino acids. CDR1 is SNHLY and CDR2 is FYNNEI in the germline V gene. V lost 5 bases and J lost 5, with 3 bases in between. This CDR3 reads CASSLTGELFF. The CDR3 coding sequence is TGTGCCAGCAGTTTAACCGGGGAGCTGTTTTTT.